This note documents a single TCR beta chain sequence. Antigen: not known. These data belong to a study of cytomegalovirus exposure and HLA in healthy donors. Overall study findings and caveats: Because they were indistinguishable, some V segments, including TRBV6-2 and TRBV6-3, were excluded. Analysis was performed later, and it showed HLA-associated TCR beta chains to be more clonally expanded than equally common others. HLA allele associations emerged for about 18,000 TCR beta sequences in a later analysis, at 0.05 false discovery rate.

Trimming left V 0 bases short and J 7 bases short, with 13 bases between. The CDR3 is made up of 14 amino acids. From germline, CDR1 is SGDLS and CDR2 YYNGEE. PCR was performed using 60 Vbeta and 13 Jbeta primers. Produced via immunoSEQ multiplex PCR; TCRdb's table is partial and in-frame only. Among about 140,000 clones listed, more than 70% were seen once. The J gene is TRBJ1-2, the V gene TRBV9; D might be TRBD1 (6 bases). Sequenced sample: PBMCs. The TCR comes from a male donor in good health and CMV-seropositive. The CDR3 bases are TGTGCCAGCAGCGTAGCTTCCCAGGGGAGTGGCTACACCTTC. Amino acid sequence: CASSVASQGSGYTF. Drawing the rest from reference TRBV9 and TRBJ1-2, the complete variable domain is DSGVTQTPKHLITATGQRVTLRCSPRSGDLSVYWYQQSLDQGLQFLIQYYNGEERAKGNILERFSAQQFPDLHSELNLSSLELGDSALYFCASSVASQGSGYTFGSGTRLTVV.